The rows below give T cell receptor beta chains drawn from one sample of a study of blood T cell repertoires in COVID-19. Libraries were prepared by immunoSEQ multiplex PCR; TCRdb keeps only in-frame clonotypes and omits some of them. The sample lists around 40,000 clones, around 90% seen once, with 20% to 25% in the top ten. The specimen was peripheral blood. These receptors were obtained from a man aged 50-59 years with active COVID-19. Both conserved end residues are part of each CDR3. D genes are given only for firm matches. Clone size, where shown, is once, few, many, or a class for clones that have expanded.

V	J	size	D	DNA	CDR3
TRBV14	TRBJ1-6	many	NA	TGTGCCAGCAGCCAGAGGGTCTGGAATTCACCCCTCCACTTT	CASSQRVWNSPLHF
TRBV7-9	TRBJ1-5	NA	TRBD1	TGTGCCAGCGGAAGACAGGGCGAAAATCAGCCCCAGCATTTT	CASGRQGENQPQHF
TRBV6-1	TRBJ2-6	once	TRBD1	TGTGCCAGCAGTGACAGGGGGCCCTTTGGGGCCAACGTCCTGACTTTC	CASSDRGPFGANVLTF
TRBV28	TRBJ2-5	once	NA	TGTGCCAGCAGTTTATACGGCGGAGAGACCCAGTACTTC	CASSLYGGETQYF
TRBV2	TRBJ2-3	NA	TRBD2	TGTGCCAGCACCAGACTAGCGGGGCCCACAGATACGCAGTATTTT	CASTRLAGPTDTQYF
TRBV6-2/TRBV6-3	TRBJ2-5	NA	NA	TGTGCCAGCAGTTACTCTCCCCTCCTCACCGACCGGGGAGAGACCCAGTACTTC	CASSYSPLLTDRGETQYF
TRBV9	TRBJ2-7	NA	TRBD1	TGTGCCAGCAGCGTAGGCCCGTTTCTCGGGACAGGGGGTCACGAGCAGTACTTC	CASSVGPFLGTGGHEQYF
TRBV5-4	TRBJ2-3	once	NA	TGTGCCAGCAGCTTTGGACTGACCGTCCCAGATACGCAGTATTTT	CASSFGLTVPDTQYF
TRBV9	TRBJ2-1	NA	NA	TGTGCCAGCAGCGGTCCACAGGGAAATGAGCAGTTCTTC	CASSGPQGNEQFF
TRBV6-2/TRBV6-3	TRBJ2-7	NA	TRBD2	TGTGCCAGCAGTTCTCCGGGACTAGCGGGAGACTACGAGCAGTACTTC	CASSSPGLAGDYEQYF
TRBV11-3	TRBJ2-3	NA	TRBD2	TGTGCCAGCAGCCATCGACTAGCGGGAGAGGGGGGGGCAGATACGCAGTATTTT	CASSHRLAGEGGADTQYF
TRBV5-4	TRBJ2-7	NA	NA	TGTGCCAGCAGCTCCGGGACATCACCCTACGAGCAGTACTTC	CASSSGTSPYEQYF
TRBV3-1/TRBV3-2	TRBJ2-7	few	NA	TGTGCCAGCAGCCCCGAGGGCTTCCAGTATTACGAGCAGTACTTC	CASSPEGFQYYEQYF
TRBV29-1	TRBJ2-7	NA	NA	TGCAGCGTTGAAAGGTTGGGGCAGGTGAGCTACGAGCAGTACTTC	CSVERLGQVSYEQYF
TRBV28	TRBJ1-6	NA	NA	TGTGCCAGCAGTTCCGTGGGAGGCTATAATTCACCCCTCCACTTT	CASSSVGGYNSPLHF
TRBV10-3	TRBJ2-5	NA	NA	TGTGCCATCAGCCCCAACAGGGAAGGGGAGACCCAGTACTTC	CAISPNREGETQYF
TRBV5-1	TRBJ2-1	once	TRBD2	TGCGCCAGCAGCTTGTCAGGCGGGGGAAATGAGCAGTTCTTC	CASSLSGGGNEQFF
TRBV14	TRBJ2-7	NA	NA	TGTGCCAGCAGCCAAGGAAGTGCGAGCGAGCAGTACTTC	CASSQGSASEQYF
TRBV18	TRBJ1-5	NA	NA	TGTGCCAGCTCACCACCCTCAGGGGCTGCCAATCAGCCCCAGCATTTT	CASSPPSGAANQPQHF
TRBV3-1/TRBV3-2	TRBJ2-1	NA	NA	TGTGCCAGCAGCCTCAGGTACAATGAGCAGTTCTTC	CASSLRYNEQFF
TRBV28	TRBJ1-5	NA	NA	TGTGCCAGCAGTTCTTATCAGCCCCAGCATTTT	CASSSYQPQHF
TRBV18	TRBJ2-3	NA	NA	TGTGCCAGCTCACCCGTAAGCGGAAGTACAGATACGCAGTATTTT	CASSPVSGSTDTQYF
TRBV7-9	TRBJ2-7	NA	NA	TGTGCCAGCAGCTTAGCGGGCAGCCACGAGCAGTACTTC	CASSLAGSHEQYF
TRBV27	TRBJ2-5	NA	NA	TGTGCCAGCAGTGGCCGGGTGCAAGAGACCCAGTACTTC	CASSGRVQETQYF
TRBV5-5	TRBJ2-7	NA	NA	TGTGCCAGCAGCTTGGCCGAGGGTTTGGAGCAGTACTTC	CASSLAEGLEQYF
TRBV30	TRBJ2-7	NA	TRBD1	TGTGCCTGGACGGGACAGGGCTACGAGCAGTACTTC	CAWTGQGYEQYF
TRBV29-1	TRBJ1-2	once	NA	TGCAGCGTTGAGGCAGGCGACTATGGCTACACCTTC	CSVEAGDYGYTF
TRBV30	TRBJ1-2	NA	NA	TGTGCCTCAGATTCGTACAGGGCGGACTATGGCTACACCTTC	CASDSYRADYGYTF
TRBV10-3	TRBJ2-1	NA	NA	TGTGCCATCAGAACAGGGAGTTCCTACAATGAGCAGTTCTTC	CAIRTGSSYNEQFF
TRBV7-9	TRBJ1-6	NA	NA	TGTGCCAGCAGCGTACAGGGTTATTCACCCCTCCACTTT	CASSVQGYSPLHF
TRBV20-1	TRBJ2-7	NA	TRBD2	TGCAGTGCTATACTAGCGGGATCCCCTAGCTTC	CSAILAGSPSF
TRBV7-9	TRBJ1-5	NA	NA	TGTGCCAGCAGCTTGACAGCTTATCAGCCCCAGCATTTT	CASSLTAYQPQHF